This TCR beta chain was observed in a study of lymphopenia after photon versus proton radiotherapy. Sequenced by immunoSEQ multiplex PCR; TCRdb stores in-frame clones only, minus some. The sample consists of about 39,000 clones, approximately 90% of them appearing once. Study conclusions and caveats: Photon-treated patients lost naive T cells and TCR diversity; proton-treated stayed stable. Authors raise, but do not show, better survival with proton therapy.

CDR1 is MNHEY and CDR2 is SMNVEV in the germline V gene (reference sequence). Trimming took 3 bases from V and 6 from J; bases not matched to a gene: 8. The CDR3 is 15 residues long. Worth noting for this clone: Its antigen is still unknown.

The receptor's source is a man in his 60s with cholangiocarcinoma. The sequenced sample was peripheral blood, obtained from a patient treated with photon-based radiotherapy. The chain has TRBV27 and TRBJ1-2; 9 bases align to TRBD1. The CDR3 is CASSFATGGGNGYTF. The CDR3 nucleotides read TGTGCCAGCAGTTTCGCCACAGGGGGCGGTAATGGCTACACCTTC.